The 25 T cell receptor beta chains reported below all come from one sample, sequenced in a study of T-cell memory formation after mild COVID-19. MiXCR, run by TCRdb on the 5' RACE reads, gives a single entry per CDR3 protein. The table shows a few hundred thousand distinct CDR3 sequences, with less than 25% occurring only once. The material sequenced was PBMCs or a T cell subset sorted from them (not recorded which). Receptors originate from an adult woman who had mild COVID-19 (a few samples of this study predate the infection). Cell type and time point are not known.

The genes are TRBV12-3 or TRBV12-4 and TRBJ1-3, with D uncertain. The CDR3 runs to 14 residues. V lost 3 bases and J lost 3, with 9 bases in between. The CDR3 spells CASSFPGFGNTIYF. In DNA form, the CDR3 reads TGTGCCAGCAGTTTTCCGGGGTTTGGAAACACCATATATTTT.

This clonotype appeared a few times. V usage is TRBV7-3 and J usage is TRBJ2-7; 7 bases fit TRBD2. V trimming: 4 bases; J trimming: 4 bases; junction bases outside the gene matches: 4. The germline gives CDR1 SGHTA, CDR2 FQGTGA. The CDR3 totals 13 residues. In nucleotides, the CDR3 is TGTGCCAGCAGCTCCTCAGCGGGATACGAGCAGTACTTC. Translation gives CASSSSAGYEQYF.

This chain connects TRBV19 to TRBJ2-7, with D perhaps TRBD2 (6 bases). Germline CDR1 LNHDA, CDR2 SQIVND (reference sequence). Trimming took 6 bases from V and 1 from J, leaving 19 bases between them. This CDR3 comprises 16 residues. The CDR3: CASRGTRFGGSYEQYF. The CDR3, as DNA: TGTGCCAGTAGGGGAACGAGGTTTGGGGGGTCCTACGAGCAGTACTTC.

This clonotype was recorded a few times. The CDR3 nucleotides are TGTGCCACCAGCAGAGGGGGGACAGGAAGCACAGATACGCAGTATTTT. Protein product: CATSRGGTGSTDTQYF. V usage is TRBV15 and J usage is TRBJ2-3, with 8 bases that match TRBD1. Unmatched junction bases numbered 3, after V lost 1 base and J lost 0 bases. CDR1 is LNHNV and CDR2 is YYDKDF in the germline V gene (reference sequence). The CDR3 is made up of 16 amino acids.

This clonotype was found a few times. The chain is built from TRBV24-1 and TRBJ2-7; no reliable D call. Germline-derived CDR1 and CDR2 are KGHDR and SFDVKD. The CDR3 runs 12 residues. Trimming stripped 6 bases from V and 3 bases from J, with 8 bases between. CDR3 sequence: CATSSPSYEQYF. CDR3 nucleotides: TGTGCCACCAGTTCACCCAGCTACGAGCAGTACTTC.

This clonotype was counted many times. The chain recombines TRBV29-1 with TRBJ1-2; a possible D gene is TRBD1 (6 bases). CDR3 size: 13 residues. V dropped 6 bases and J dropped 2 bases, with 13 bases sitting between them. Germline CDR1 SQVTM, CDR2 ANQGSEA. CDR3 residues: CSVIGDTNYGYTF. The CDR3 DNA follows: TGCAGCGTCATCGGGGACACAAACTATGGCTACACCTTC. The variable domain in full, completed from reference TRBV29-1 and TRBJ1-2, reads SAVISQKPSRDICQRGTSLTIQCQVDSQVTMMFWYRQQPGQSLTLIATANQGSEATYESGFVIDKFPISRPNLTFSTLTVSNMSPEDSSIYLCSVIGDTNYGYTFGSGTRLTVV.

This clonotype was seen only once. The chain recombines TRBV24-1 with TRBJ2-2; either TRBD1 or TRBD2 may fit D (5 bases each). Germline CDR1 is KGHDR and CDR2 is SFDVKD. The CDR3 contains 15 residues. Trimming shortened V by 2 bases and J by 4 bases, and 10 bases separated the two germline ends. The CDR3 is CATSDSGTVTGELFF. For the CDR3, the DNA is TGTGCCACCAGTGATTCCGGGACGGTCACCGGGGAGCTGTTTTTT.

In this sample, this clonotype turned up once. The J gene is TRBJ2-2, the V gene TRBV14, with 7 bases fitting TRBD2. CDR3 length equals 16 residues. Germline CDR1 and CDR2: SGHDN and FVKESK. V trimming: 4 bases; J trimming: 6 bases; junction bases outside the gene matches: 11. CDR3 sequence: CASSPRGRAGSGELFF. The CDR3 bases are TGTGCCAGCAGCCCGCGTGGGAGGGCAGGGTCCGGGGAGCTGTTTTTT.

The chain uses TRBV5-5 and TRBJ2-5; a possible D gene is TRBD2 (6 bases). This CDR3 comprises 14 residues. Deletions cut 3 bases from V and 0 bases from J, with 9 bases between. CDR1 SGHKS and CDR2 YYEKEE come from the germline V gene (reference sequence). The DNA for the CDR3 is TGTGCCAGCAGCTACCGGGGGAACCAAGAGACCCAGTACTTC. Its protein is CASSYRGNQETQYF.

This clonotype was seen at least ten times. The chain employs TRBV24-1 and TRBJ2-7, with D maybe TRBD1 (6 bases). CDR3 length equals 14 residues. The germline V gene encodes CDR1 KGHDR and CDR2 SFDVKD. V was shortened by 2 bases and J by 3 bases, with 10 bases between the two germline ends. CDR3 nucleotide sequence: TGTGCCACCAGTGATTCGGGCAGGGGCTACGAGCAGTACTTC. This gives the protein CATSDSGRGYEQYF.

The chain is built from TRBV12-3 or TRBV12-4 and TRBJ2-7, with D tentatively TRBD2 (5 bases). Trimming took 7 bases from V and 2 from J, leaving 15 bases between them. The CDR3 length is 14 residues. The CDR3, as DNA: TGTGCCAGCACTCCCGGAGCGGCCACCTACGAGCAGTACTTC. As protein: CASTPGAATYEQYF.

The rearrangement joins TRBV5-6 to TRBJ2-7; D might be TRBD2 (5 bases). CDR1 is SGHDT, CDR2 YYEEEE, per germline. This CDR3 is built from 16 residues. V was shortened by 1 base and J by 2 bases, with 16 bases between the two germline ends. This CDR3 is CASSLSDFGRPYEQYF. CDR3 DNA sequence: TGTGCCAGCAGCTTGTCGGACTTCGGCCGGCCCTACGAGCAGTACTTC.

This clonotype was seen more than once but under ten times. The chain combines TRBV15 with TRBJ1-1; D unresolved. The CDR3 extends over 12 amino acids. Trimming cost V 1 base and J 5 bases, with 5 bases left between them. CDR1 and CDR2 from the germline V gene are LNHNV and YYDKDF (reference sequence). CDR3 DNA: TGTGCCACCAGCAGAGTGAGAACTGAAGCTTTCTTT. It translates to CATSRVRTEAFF.

The chain is built from TRBV5-1 and TRBJ2-7; maybe TRBD2 (6 bases). Trimming took off 5 bases at V and 0 bases at J, with 12 bases between the two ends. The CDR3 length is 14 residues. Germline CDR1 SGHRS, CDR2 YFSETQ. In DNA, the CDR3 is TGCGCCAGCAGAGCCGGGACTTACTCCTACGAGCAGTACTTC. It yields the protein CASRAGTYSYEQYF.

In its sample, this clonotype was seen many times. The rearrangement links TRBV7-6 to TRBJ2-7; 8 bases match TRBD1. The CDR3 extends over 15 amino acids. The V and J ends lost 5 bases and 2 bases, in that order; junction bases with no gene match: 8. Germline lookup yields CDR1 SGHVS and CDR2 FNYEAQ. Here the CDR3 DNA reads TGTGCCAGCAGCGCCGGGACAGGCGGGACCTACGAGCAGTACTTC. Protein sequence: CASSAGTGGTYEQYF.

This clonotype was found a few times. The chain is built from TRBV7-9 and TRBJ2-1, with TRBD2 matching 10 bases. CDR1 SEHNR and CDR2 FQNEAQ come from the germline V gene (reference sequence). This CDR3 contains 19 residues. J gave up 0 bases and V 5 bases, and 13 bases lay outside the gene matches. CDR3 protein: CASSGSWTSGRSSYNEQFF. CDR3 in DNA: TGTGCCAGCAGCGGATCATGGACTAGCGGAAGGAGCTCCTACAATGAGCAGTTCTTC.

This clonotype was seen only a few times. CDR3 coding DNA: TGCGCCAGCAGCCAAGTCCTAGAAACAGATACGCAGTATTTT. Its protein product is CASSQVLETDTQYF. The V and J genes are TRBV4-1 and TRBJ2-3; no firm D call. CDR3 length: 14 amino acids. Germline V gene sequence: CDR1 MGHRA, CDR2 YSYEKL. Trimming shortened V by 1 base and J by 3 bases, and 8 bases separated the two germline ends.

The genes are TRBV6-5 and TRBJ1-5; D ambiguous. CDR1 is MNHEY and CDR2 is SVGAGI in the germline V gene. The germline V and J ends were trimmed by 6 bases and 4 bases, with 13 bases remaining between them. CDR3 length equals 14 residues. This CDR3 reads CASSQEAWNQPQHF. The CDR3 DNA reads TGTGCCAGCAGCCAGGAGGCGTGGAATCAGCCCCAGCATTTT.

This clonotype was observed a handful of times. The chain has TRBV10-3 and TRBJ2-7; D is uncertain. The germline V and J ends were trimmed by 5 bases and 2 bases, with 4 bases remaining between them. CDR1 and CDR2 from the germline V gene are ENHRY and SYGVKD. There are 11 residues in the CDR3. The CDR3, as DNA: TGTGCCATCAGTTTTACCTACGAGCAGTACTTC. The encoded protein is CAISFTYEQYF.

This chain joins TRBV4-1 and TRBJ2-7; tentatively, D is TRBD1 (5 bases). Germline CDR1 MGHRA, CDR2 YSYEKL. V was cut by 0 bases and J by 5 bases, with 8 bases left in between. The CDR3 length is 13 residues. The CDR3 DNA sequence: TGCGCCAGCAGCCAAGAGTCAGGGAACGAGCAGTACTTC. It codes for CASSQESGNEQYF.

V gene TRBV20-1 combines with J gene TRBJ1-2, with TRBD1 matching over 7 bases. This CDR3 is 14 amino acids long. Germline CDR1 and CDR2: DFQATT and SNEGSKA (reference sequence). V gave up 4 bases and J gave up 1 base; unmatched junction bases: 6. The CDR3 sequence is CSANKGTVNYGYTF. CDR3 coding DNA: TGCAGTGCTAATAAAGGGACAGTTAACTATGGCTACACCTTC.

This clonotype was picked up a small number of times. J is TRBJ2-2 and V is TRBV11-2; no definite D call. Germline lookup yields CDR1 SGHAT and CDR2 FQNNGV. Trimming shortened V by 2 bases and J by 0 bases, and 7 bases separated the two germline ends. The CDR3 spans 15 residues. The CDR3, as DNA: TGTGCCAGCAGCTTAAGGGTAACGAACACCGGGGAGCTGTTTTTT. It is translated as CASSLRVTNTGELFF.

The chain has TRBV7-9 and TRBJ1-3; D not certain. This CDR3 is 16 amino acids long. Germline CDR1 and CDR2: SEHNR and FQNEAQ (reference sequence). V lost 4 bases and J lost 0, with 13 bases in between. In DNA form, the CDR3 reads TGTGCCAGCAGCTGGCCTATCATAAACTCTGGAAACACCATATATTTT. Translated: CASSWPIINSGNTIYF. Drawing the rest from reference TRBV7-9 and TRBJ1-3, the complete variable domain is DTGVSQNPRHKITKRGQNVTFRCDPISEHNRLYWYRQTLGQGPEFLTYFQNEAQLEKSRLLSDRFSAERPKGSFSTLEIQRTEQGDSAMYLCASSWPIINSGNTIYFGEGSWLTVV.

The chain combines TRBV3-1 with TRBJ2-2, with D hard to call. The CDR3 consists of 12 residues. V shed 6 bases and J shed 8 bases, with 10 bases lying between them. Germline lookup yields CDR1 LGHDT and CDR2 YNNKEL (reference sequence). The CDR3 sequence is CASRPTVGELFF. CDR3 sequence (DNA): TGTGCCAGCAGACCCACTGTAGGGGAGCTGTTTTTT. The full variable domain, with the rest looked up from reference TRBV3-1 and TRBJ2-2, is DTAVSQTPKYLVTQMGNDKSIKCEQNLGHDTMYWYKQDSKKFLKIMFSYNNKELIINETVPNRFSPKSPDKAHLNLHINSLELGDSAVYFCASRPTVGELFFGEGSRLTVL.

V gene TRBV3-1 combines with J gene TRBJ2-1, with 14 nucleotides matching TRBD2. The CDR3 is made up of 17 amino acids. CDR1 LGHDT and CDR2 YNNKEL come from the germline V gene (reference sequence). Trimming cost V 5 bases and J 6 bases; bases outside gene matches: 9. The CDR3 DNA reads TGTGCCAGCAGCTCCTTTCCGGGACTAGCGGGGGTCAATGAGCAGTTCTTC. Translating gives CASSSFPGLAGVNEQFF.